One sample yielded the 17 T cell receptor beta chains listed below, sequenced in a study of blood T cells in healthy people across ages. It was with a sample-barcoded 5' primer and a J-beta primer mix that a second PCR of roughly 7 to 11 cycles was run. Each CDR3 protein is one row after TCRdb ran MiXCR on the 5' RACE reads. The table lists about 1.6 million distinct CDR3 sequences, 30% to 40% of them singletons. The specimen sequenced was blood. These TCRs come from a woman aged 30 to 39 in good health.

This rearrangement joins TRBV20-1 to TRBJ2-5, with TRBD1 as a possible D gene (5 bases). Trimming took 6 bases from V and 4 from J, leaving 15 bases between them. Germline V gene data show CDR1 as DFQATT and CDR2 as SNEGSKA (reference sequence). The CDR3 totals 13 residues. CDR3: CSAKARQLETQYF. The CDR3 DNA is TGCAGTGCCAAAGCCCGACAGTTAGAGACCCAGTACTTC.

V gene TRBV6-2 or TRBV6-3 combines with J gene TRBJ2-6; 9 nucleotides align to TRBD1. V dropped 6 bases and J dropped 1; count of bases not matched to a gene: 10. CDR1 is MNHEY and CDR2 is SVGEGT in the germline V gene. The CDR3 totals 18 residues. The CDR3 sequence is CASSRLRDRESGANVLTF. CDR3 nucleotide sequence: TGTGCCAGCAGCCGCCTGCGGGACAGGGAATCTGGGGCCAACGTCCTGACTTTC.

This clonotype was observed a few times. This rearrangement joins TRBV12-2 to TRBJ2-3; TRBD1, as called in the table, went unchecked against the DNA. TRBV12-2 is assigned pseudogene status. The CDR3 has 16 residues. DNA for the CDR3: TGTGCAAGTCGCTCACCAAGGACAGGGGCCGGAGATACGCAGTATTTT. This translates into CASRSPRTGAGDTQYF.

This clonotype was recorded a few times. This chain uses TRBV20-1 with TRBJ2-3, with 10 nucleotides matching TRBD2. Germline V gene lookup returns CDR1 DFQATT and CDR2 SNEGSKA (reference sequence). The CDR3 has 17 amino acids. The J segment lost 0 bases and the V segment lost 4 bases, leaving 10 bases of the junction unmatched. CDR3 region: CSATRTSGSPSTDTQYF. CDR3 sequence (DNA): TGCAGTGCTACCCGGACTAGCGGATCCCCTAGCACAGATACGCAGTATTTT.

The chain couples TRBV6-7 to TRBJ2-2; the D gene is possibly TRBD2 (5 bases). TRBV6-7 is an open reading frame whose function is uncertain. Trimming shortened V by 4 bases and J by 0 bases, and 21 bases separated the two germline ends. CDR3 length: 19 amino acids. CDR3: CASSCWYVGLYANTGELFF. In nucleotides, the CDR3 is TGTGCCAGCAGTTGCTGGTACGTCGGACTGTACGCGAACACCGGGGAGCTGTTTTTT.

Note on this clonotype: The junction does not match germline at one end; this may be a read error. V and J are TRBV6-2 or TRBV6-3 and TRBJ1-2; D call uncertain. This CDR3 is 13 amino acids long. CDR1 MNHEY and CDR2 SVGEGT come from the germline V gene. The CDR3 loop is CASRVLGPYGYIF. The CDR3 bases are TGTGCCAGCAGGGTACTAGGACCCTATGGCTACATCTTC.

The V and J genes are TRBV4-1 and TRBJ2-3; TRBD2 is a possible D gene (5 bases). V was trimmed by 2 bases and J by 4 bases, leaving 7 bases between them. Germline assignment: CDR1 MGHRA and CDR2 YSYEKL. The CDR3 has 13 amino acids. The CDR3 spells CASSQYSADTQYF. CDR3 coding DNA: TGCGCCAGCAGCCAATATAGCGCAGATACGCAGTATTTT.

This clonotype was detected once. V and J are TRBV15 and TRBJ2-7, with D tentatively TRBD1 (5 bases). Germline-derived CDR1 and CDR2 are LNHNV and YYDKDF (reference sequence). The V and J ends lost 3 bases and 3 bases respectively, with 15 bases between them. The CDR3 extends over 15 amino acids. The CDR3 DNA is TGTGCCACCAGCAGTCGCGACAGCAGAAACTACGAGCAGTACTTC. As protein: CATSSRDSRNYEQYF.

The chain has TRBV6-6 and TRBJ2-3; D gene unclear. The CDR3 spans 12 residues. V lost 5 bases and J lost 6, with 9 bases in between. The germline V gene has CDR1 MNHNY and CDR2 SVGAGI (reference sequence). Here the CDR3 reads CASSVDWDTQYF. CDR3 nucleotides: TGTGCCAGCAGTGTGGATTGGGATACGCAGTATTTT.

This clonotype turned up a few times. V usage is TRBV19 and J usage is TRBJ1-5; D gene ambiguous. V dropped 7 bases and J dropped 5 bases, with 18 bases sitting between them. CDR1 is LNHDA and CDR2 is SQIVND in the germline V gene (reference sequence). The CDR3 spans 15 residues. CDR3 sequence (DNA): TGTGCCAGTACACCCGGGCCAAACCCCCATCAGCCCCAGCATTTT. It yields the protein CASTPGPNPHQPQHF.

Concerning this clonotype: A read error is possible here, since a much larger clone lies one base away. This chain links TRBV5-5 with TRBJ2-5; TRBD1 matches 7 bases. The assigned J gene may be wrong: the sequence end matches TRBJ2-7 better. The CDR3 spans 14 residues. In germline, CDR1 is SGHKS, CDR2 YYEKEE (reference sequence). The DNA for the CDR3 is TGTGCCAGCAGCTGGGGACAGATCGACTACGAGCAGTACTTC. It specifies CASSWGQIDYEQYF.

This chain joins TRBV4-1 and TRBJ2-1; the match to TRBD2 covers 12 bases. In germline, CDR1 is MGHRA, CDR2 YSYEKL. The CDR3 is 18 amino acids. With 0 bases clipped from V and 8 bases from J, the junction kept 11 bases outside the gene matches. As DNA, the CDR3 is TGCGCCAGCAGCCAAGACCCCGGACTAGCGGGATTGGCCCATGAGCAGTTCTTC. Translated, it gives CASSQDPGLAGLAHEQFF.

With regard to this clonotype: A single base separates this from a much larger clone, so it may be a read error. V gene TRBV29-1 combines with J gene TRBJ2-1; D ambiguous. The germline gives CDR1 SQVTM, CDR2 ANQGSEA. The CDR3 consists of 12 residues. In DNA form, the CDR3 reads TGCGGCGTTGATATGGGTGGCAATGAGCAGTTCTTC. Residues: CGVDMGGNEQFF.

The chain's CDR3 is CASSGSRTDTQYF. For the CDR3, the DNA is TGCGCCAGCAGCGGGAGCCGCACAGATACGCAGTATTTT. The chain links TRBV5-1 to TRBJ2-3, with a possible D match to TRBD2 (5 bases). CDR1 SGHRS and CDR2 YFSETQ come from the germline V gene. This CDR3 has 13 amino acids. V was trimmed by 4 bases and J by 1 base, leaving 7 bases between them.

In its sample, this clonotype was seen many times. The rearrangement links TRBV20-1 to TRBJ1-1; D is ambiguous. V was trimmed by 3 bases and J by 1 base, leaving 0 bases between them. The V gene's germline CDR1 is DFQATT and CDR2 SNEGSKA (reference sequence). The CDR3 has 10 residues. CDR3 in amino acids: CSARNTEAFF. The CDR3 DNA reads TGCAGTGCTAGGAACACTGAAGCTTTCTTT.

This chain connects TRBV12-3 or TRBV12-4 to TRBJ2-2; 12 nucleotides match TRBD2. V lost 5 bases, J lost 7 bases, and 8 bases stayed unmatched. The CDR3 contains 16 residues. CDR3 residues: CASSPLAGGPIGELFF. As DNA, the CDR3 is TGTGCCAGCAGTCCCCTAGCGGGAGGGCCGATCGGGGAGCTGTTTTTT.

The chain combines TRBV12-3 or TRBV12-4 with TRBJ1-2; no firm D call. Trimming cost V 5 bases and J 4 bases, with 14 bases left between them. This CDR3 contains 14 residues. This CDR3 reads CASSPLAGSYGYTF. The CDR3 DNA reads TGTGCCAGCAGTCCCTTGGCAGGCAGCTATGGCTACACCTTC.